This TCR beta chain was sequenced during a study of identical twins (dated by TCRdb to 2016 to 2017). Concerning the study at large: To test whether fetal clonotypes persist, this study deep-sequenced TCR alpha and beta repertoires from monozygotic twins, from unrelated adults of various ages, and from cord blood. To rule out contamination, the twin experiments were replicated at different times with different library preparation protocols.

The CDR3 measures 15 amino acids from cysteine to phenylalanine. Of all the DNA, just the CDR3 is kept, 45 bases in frame from base 1. The germline V gene supplies CDR1 SQVTM and CDR2 ANQGSEA. The germline ends are 16 bases apart after V is trimmed by 6 bases and J by 1 base. Every donor in the study was a healthy Caucasian. The twin cohort comprised three pairs of female monozygotic twins, all aged about 18 to 29 years. The RNA used for TCR libraries was isolated from peripheral blood mononuclear cells. This clonotype was counted a few times. The antigen it binds to is not known. Per-base qualities were not stored, and no clone one base away is much larger. The protocol used for the library was 5' RACE. These reads were obtained on an Illumina HiSeq 2000. A universal primer binding site was added through template switching, and the final cDNA carried a unique molecular identifier so that TCR cDNA molecules could be counted accurately. Specific primers in the conserved constant-segment region were used to synthesize first-strand cDNA for the TCR alpha and beta chains. To control for contamination, every cDNA library carried two barcodes: a SMART-Mk sample barcode plus Illumina barcodes. TruSeq adapter sequences, together with Illumina sample barcodes, were added in two successive PCR steps. The TCR alpha and beta cDNA libraries were sequenced on the Illumina HiSeq platform using custom primers. The authors' pipeline ran thus. MiGEC processed the raw reads to extract unique molecular identifiers, while MiXCR was used to determine the CDR3 positions. For each individual, recombination models were inferred using an EM algorithm with the repgenHMM and IGoR tools. The tcR package in R was used for shared clonotype analysis, with sharing normalized by the product of cloneset sizes. To study raw recombination without the effects of thymic and clonal selection, out-of-frame nonproductive sequences were analyzed. TCRdb reran the public reads through fastp at Q25 and MiXCR, keeping productive beta chains. Rows are unified per CDR3 protein, each entry keeping the most common DNA and genes. The authors' filters were not applied to this entry. Here the sample has about 730,000 distinct CDR3 sequences; 21% occur a single time. The top ten clones comprise about 4.3% of the sample.

Study-wide findings and limitations: Fewer insertions were carried by abundant cord blood beta clonotypes, a similar but weaker trend appeared in young adult naive repertoires, and no such trend appeared in memory repertoires. Because the same donors could not be followed over many years, the conclusions relied on cross-sectional statistical analysis. In monozygotic twins, out-of-frame TCR alpha sharing was systematically underestimated by recombination models, although the models agreed with sharing between unrelated individuals. A weaker excess of twin sharing was found in beta out-of-frame sequences because the signal-to-noise ratio was lowered by fewer shared sequences. Invariant T cells such as MAIT and iNKT could partly confound zero-insertion analyses, although diverse VJ usage argued against such confounding for most clonotypes. Compared with coincidental sharing between unrelated individuals, out-of-frame TCR alpha sequences shared between twins had an excess of sequences with low generation probability.

These data also featured in a second study, about T cells expressing NK-cell markers. As described in the second report: Three sorted T-cell subsets (CD3+CD56+NKG2C+, CD3+CD56+NKG2C- and CD3+CD56-NKG2C+) from fewer than 10 donors had their TCR beta-chain repertoires profiled. Among the eight sequenced donors, seven were HCMV-seropositive and one was HCMV-seronegative. To restrict sorting to alphabetaTCR-expressing T cells, an anti-gammadeltaTCR antibody was added in several experiments. In several donors, the dominant CD3+CD56+NKG2C+ clonotypes were found to rank among the top 10 CD8+ clonotypes and to make up about 1.0-7.5% of CD8+ T cells. Those dominant clonotypes were again the most abundant among CD3+CD56-NKG2C+ cells in several donors, at about 28.3-60.1%. Whether the expanded NKG2C-expressing T cell clones were specific for HCMV antigens was left unclear. The study sequenced eight donors, all healthy volunteers chosen at random: three men and five women. To determine HCMV serostatus, a commercial ELISA kit was used to detect HCMV-specific IgG in serum. Bulk peripheral blood T-cell repertoires were additionally sequenced from unsorted PBMC for over 5 donors. Reads were demultiplexed and grouped by UMI with MIGEC, and clonotypes were assembled and quantified with MiTCR. Only TCR cDNA sequences supported by at least two reads were kept to exclude erroneous sequences. The tcR package was used for downstream repertoire analysis, and clonotypes were matched across fractions by CDR3 nucleotide sequence plus V segment. Antigen specificity was annotated against VDJdb with VDJmatch, allowing one amino acid substitution in CDR3.

The source of this sequence is a woman in her late teens or twenties in good health. The rearrangement combines TRBV29-1 with TRBJ2-1; the D gene is possibly TRBD1 or TRBD2, with 5 bases matching each. The sequencing sample was made of PBMCs. The CDR3 loop reads CSVRGESRSYNEQFF. The nucleotides read TGCAGCGTCCGAGGGGAAAGTAGGTCCTACAATGAGCAGTTCTTC.